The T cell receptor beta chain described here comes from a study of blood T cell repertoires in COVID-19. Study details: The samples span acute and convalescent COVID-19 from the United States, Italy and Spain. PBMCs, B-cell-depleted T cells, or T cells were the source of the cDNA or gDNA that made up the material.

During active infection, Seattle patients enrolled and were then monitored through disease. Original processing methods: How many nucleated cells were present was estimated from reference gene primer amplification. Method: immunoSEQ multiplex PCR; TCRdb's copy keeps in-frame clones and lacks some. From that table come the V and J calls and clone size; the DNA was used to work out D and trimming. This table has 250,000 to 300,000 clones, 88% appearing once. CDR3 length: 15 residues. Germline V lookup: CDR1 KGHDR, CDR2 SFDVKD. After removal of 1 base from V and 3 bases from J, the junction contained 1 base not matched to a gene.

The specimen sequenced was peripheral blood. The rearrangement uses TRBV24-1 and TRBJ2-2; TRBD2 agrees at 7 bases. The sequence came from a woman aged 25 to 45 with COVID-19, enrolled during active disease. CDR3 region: CATSDLGRDTGELFF. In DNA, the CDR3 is TGTGCCACCAGTGATTTAGGGAGGGACACCGGGGAGCTGTTTTTT.